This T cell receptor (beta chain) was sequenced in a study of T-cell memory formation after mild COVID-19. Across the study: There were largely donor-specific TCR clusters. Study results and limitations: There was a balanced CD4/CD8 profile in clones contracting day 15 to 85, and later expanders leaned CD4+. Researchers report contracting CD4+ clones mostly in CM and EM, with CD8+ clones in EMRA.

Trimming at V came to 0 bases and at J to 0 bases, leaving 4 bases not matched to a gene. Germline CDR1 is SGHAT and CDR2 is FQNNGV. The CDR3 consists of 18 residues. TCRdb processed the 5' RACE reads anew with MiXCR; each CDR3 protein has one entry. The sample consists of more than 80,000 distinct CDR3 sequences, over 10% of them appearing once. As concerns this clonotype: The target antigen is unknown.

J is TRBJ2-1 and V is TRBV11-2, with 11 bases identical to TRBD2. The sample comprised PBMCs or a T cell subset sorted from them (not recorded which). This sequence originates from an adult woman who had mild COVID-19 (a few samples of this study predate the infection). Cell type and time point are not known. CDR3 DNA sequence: TGTGCCAGCAGCTTAGATAGCCTAGCGGGGGGCTCCTACAATGAGCAGTTCTTC. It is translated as CASSLDSLAGGSYNEQFF.